In its sample, the clone carrying this TCR beta chain was seen many times. Its antigen is not known. Germline CDR1 is LNHDA and CDR2 is SQIVND (reference sequence). The CDR3 sequence is 11 residues long. V was cut by 9 bases and J by 7 bases, with 13 bases left in between. The entry originates in a study of early T cells in non-severe SARS-CoV-2 infection. Study-wide background: Unsorted whole-blood RNA was sequenced in bulk, leaving chains unpaired. Study-wide findings and caveats: VDJdb matching skewed toward anti-spike CD8 responses, missing private and CD4 specificities.

Attached unique molecular identifiers marked individual cDNA molecules. TCRdb redid the calling of the 5' RACE reads with MiXCR, one entry per CDR3 protein. The sample records roughly 26,000 distinct CDR3 sequences, less than 6.5% being singletons. This chain connects TRBV19 to TRBJ2-7; no clear D. Input material: whole blood. The receptor's source is an adult who was a healthcare worker with PCR-confirmed SARS-CoV-2 infection or an uninfected control (not recorded which). The CDR3 loop is CASSSYGEQYF. The CDR3 coding sequence is TGTGCCAGCTCCTCCTATGGGGAGCAGTACTTC.